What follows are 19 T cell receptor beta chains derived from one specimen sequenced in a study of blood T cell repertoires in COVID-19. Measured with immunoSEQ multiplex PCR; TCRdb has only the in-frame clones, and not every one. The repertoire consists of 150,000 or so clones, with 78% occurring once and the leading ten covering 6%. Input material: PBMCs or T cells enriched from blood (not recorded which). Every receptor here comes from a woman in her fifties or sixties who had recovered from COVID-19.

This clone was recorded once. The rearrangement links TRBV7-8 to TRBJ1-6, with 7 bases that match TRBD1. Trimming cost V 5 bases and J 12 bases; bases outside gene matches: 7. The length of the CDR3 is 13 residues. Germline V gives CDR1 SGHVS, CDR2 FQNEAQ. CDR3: CASSKQGLQPLHF. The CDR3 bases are TGTGCCAGCAGCAAACAGGGGTTGCAACCCCTCCACTTT.

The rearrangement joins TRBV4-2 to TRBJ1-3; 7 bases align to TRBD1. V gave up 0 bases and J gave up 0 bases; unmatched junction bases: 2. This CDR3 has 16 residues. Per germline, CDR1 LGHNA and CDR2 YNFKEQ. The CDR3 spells CASSQDWDSSGNTIYF. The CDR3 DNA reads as TGTGCCAGCAGCCAAGATTGGGACAGCTCTGGAAACACCATATATTTT.

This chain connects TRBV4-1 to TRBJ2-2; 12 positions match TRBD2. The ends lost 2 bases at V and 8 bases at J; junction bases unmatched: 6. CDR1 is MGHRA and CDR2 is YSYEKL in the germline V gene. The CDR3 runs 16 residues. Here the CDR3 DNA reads TGCGCCAGCAGCCAAAGACTAGCGGGAGCCAATGGGGAGCTGTTTTTT. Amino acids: CASSQRLAGANGELFF.

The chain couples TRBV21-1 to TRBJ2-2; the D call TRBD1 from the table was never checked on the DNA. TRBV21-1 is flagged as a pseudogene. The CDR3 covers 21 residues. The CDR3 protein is CASSKASRISLRQGTTGELFF. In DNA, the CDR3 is TGTGCCAGCAGCAAAGCATCCCGAATTTCCCTTCGGCAGGGGACCACCGGGGAGCTGTTTTTT.

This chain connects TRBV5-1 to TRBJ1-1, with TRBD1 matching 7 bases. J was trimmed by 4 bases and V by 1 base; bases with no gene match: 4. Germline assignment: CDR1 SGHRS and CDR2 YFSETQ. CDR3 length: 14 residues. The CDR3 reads CASSLLQGSTEAFF. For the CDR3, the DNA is TGCGCCAGCAGCTTGCTACAGGGGAGCACTGAAGCTTTCTTT.

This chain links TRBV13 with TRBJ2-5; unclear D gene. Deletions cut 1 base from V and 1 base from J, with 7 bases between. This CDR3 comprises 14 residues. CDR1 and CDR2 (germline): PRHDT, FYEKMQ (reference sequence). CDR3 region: CASSLEERQETQYF. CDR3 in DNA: TGTGCCAGCAGCTTAGAGGAGCGCCAAGAGACCCAGTACTTC.

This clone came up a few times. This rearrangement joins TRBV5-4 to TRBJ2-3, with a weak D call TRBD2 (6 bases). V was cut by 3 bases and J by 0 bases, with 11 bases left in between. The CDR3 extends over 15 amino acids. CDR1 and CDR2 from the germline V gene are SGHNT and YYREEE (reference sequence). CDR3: CASSWAGTSTDTQYF. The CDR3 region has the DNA TGTGCCAGCAGCTGGGCCGGGACTAGCACAGATACGCAGTATTTT.

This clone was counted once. The chain's CDR3 is CASSQGAQIGDSGYTF. The CDR3 bases are TGTGCCAGCAGCCAAGGGGCACAGATCGGGGACTCGGGCTACACCTTC. The genes are TRBV3-1 (or the pseudogene TRBV3-2) and TRBJ1-2, with D possibly being TRBD1 (5 bases). Trimming shortened V by 1 base and J by 8 bases, and 20 bases separated the two germline ends. The germline gives CDR1 LGHDT, CDR2 YNNKEL (reference sequence). The CDR3 is 16 residues long.

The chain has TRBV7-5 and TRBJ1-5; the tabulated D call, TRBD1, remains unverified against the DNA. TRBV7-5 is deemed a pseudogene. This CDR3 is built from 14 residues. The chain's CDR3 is CVRTTGMLNQPQHF. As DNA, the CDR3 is TGTGTCAGAACCACAGGGATGCTGAATCAGCCCCAGCATTTT.

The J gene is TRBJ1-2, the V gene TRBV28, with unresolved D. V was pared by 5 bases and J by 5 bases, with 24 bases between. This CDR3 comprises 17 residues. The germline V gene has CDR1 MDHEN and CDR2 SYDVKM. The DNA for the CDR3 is TGTGCCAGCAGTCCGAAACTCGCTCCCCGCACGGGTTATGGCTACACCTTC. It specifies CASSPKLAPRTGYGYTF.

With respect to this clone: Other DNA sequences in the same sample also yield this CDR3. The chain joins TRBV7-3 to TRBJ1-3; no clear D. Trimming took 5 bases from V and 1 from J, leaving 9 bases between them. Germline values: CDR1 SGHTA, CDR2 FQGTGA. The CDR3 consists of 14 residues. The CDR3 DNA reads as TGTGCCAGCAGCAGCACGCCTTCTGGAAACACCATATATTTT. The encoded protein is CASSSTPSGNTIYF.

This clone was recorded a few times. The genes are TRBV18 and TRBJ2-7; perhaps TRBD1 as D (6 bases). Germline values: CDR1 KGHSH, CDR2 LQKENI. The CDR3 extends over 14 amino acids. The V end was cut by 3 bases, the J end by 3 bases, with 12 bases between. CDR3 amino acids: CASSPPGQLYEQYF. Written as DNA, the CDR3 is TGTGCCAGCTCACCGCCGGGACAACTCTACGAGCAGTACTTC.

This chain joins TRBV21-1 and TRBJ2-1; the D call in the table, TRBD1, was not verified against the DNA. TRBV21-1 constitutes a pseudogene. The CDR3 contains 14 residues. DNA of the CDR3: TGTGCCAGCAAAATAGACAGGGGCAACAATGAGCAGTTCTTC. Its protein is CASKIDRGNNEQFF.

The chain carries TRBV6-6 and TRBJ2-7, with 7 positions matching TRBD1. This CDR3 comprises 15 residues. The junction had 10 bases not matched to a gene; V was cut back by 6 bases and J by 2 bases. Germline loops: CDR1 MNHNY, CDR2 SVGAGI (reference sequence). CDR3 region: CASSQGQEPTYEQYV. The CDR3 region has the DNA TGTGCCAGCAGCCAAGGACAGGAACCGACCTACGAGCAGTACGTC.

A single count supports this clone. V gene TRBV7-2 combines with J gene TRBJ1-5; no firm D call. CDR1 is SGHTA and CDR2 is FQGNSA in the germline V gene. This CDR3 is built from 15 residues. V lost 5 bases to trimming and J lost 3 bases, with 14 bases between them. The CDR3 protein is CASSLAGLLNQPQHF. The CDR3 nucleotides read TGTGCCAGCAGCCTGGCTGGACTGCTCAATCAGCCCCAGCATTTT. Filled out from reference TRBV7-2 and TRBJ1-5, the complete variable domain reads GAGVSQSPSNKVTEKGKDVELRCDPISGHTALYWYRQSLGQGLEFLIYFQGNSAPDKSGLPSDRFSAERTGGSVSTLTIQRTQQEDSAVYLCASSLAGLLNQPQHFGDGTRLSIL.

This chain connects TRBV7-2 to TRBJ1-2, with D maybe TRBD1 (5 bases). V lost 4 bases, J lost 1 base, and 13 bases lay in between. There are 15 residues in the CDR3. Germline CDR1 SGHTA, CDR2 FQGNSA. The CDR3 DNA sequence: TGTGCCAGCAGCTCACGGACACCTAATAACTATGGCTACACCTTC. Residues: CASSSRTPNNYGYTF.

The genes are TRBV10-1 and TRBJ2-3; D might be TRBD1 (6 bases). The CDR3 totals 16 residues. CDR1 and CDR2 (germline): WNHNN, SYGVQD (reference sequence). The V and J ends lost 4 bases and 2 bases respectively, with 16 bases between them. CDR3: CASSVVGALNTDTQYF. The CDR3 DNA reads TGCGCCAGCAGTGTTGTGGGGGCCTTAAACACAGATACGCAGTATTTT.

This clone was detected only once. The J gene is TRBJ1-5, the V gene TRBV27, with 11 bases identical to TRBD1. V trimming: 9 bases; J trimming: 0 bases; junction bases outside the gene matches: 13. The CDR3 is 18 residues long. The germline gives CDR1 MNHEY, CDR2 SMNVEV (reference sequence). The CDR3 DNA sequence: TGTGCCAGTACCACTGGGACAGGGGGGAAATATAGCAATCAGCCCCAGCATTTT. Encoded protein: CASTTGTGGKYSNQPQHF.

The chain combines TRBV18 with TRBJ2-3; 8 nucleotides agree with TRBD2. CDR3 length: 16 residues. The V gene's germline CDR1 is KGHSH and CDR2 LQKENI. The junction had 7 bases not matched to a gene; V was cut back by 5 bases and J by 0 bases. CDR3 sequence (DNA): TGTGCCAGCTCATCCTTAGCGGGGCCGAGCACAGATACGCAGTATTTT. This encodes CASSSLAGPSTDTQYF.